The 30 T cell receptor beta chains below were found in one sample sequenced in a study of CD8 T cells in Susac syndrome. Roughly 0.5 to 1 ug RNA was reverse transcribed with random hexamers. TCRdb called the immunoSEQ multiplex PCR reads again in MiXCR, with one record for every CDR3 protein. The data show about 94,000 distinct CDR3 sequences, roughly 94% seen once. Sequencing used CD4+ T cells from PBMCs. Source of these receptors: a human donor with Susac syndrome.

This clonotype was detected only a few times. V and J are TRBV4-1 and TRBJ2-7; 11 bases fit TRBD2. The trim removed 6 bases at V and 3 bases at J, leaving 7 bases unmatched. The germline gives CDR1 MGHRA, CDR2 YSYEKL. This CDR3 spans 15 amino acids. CDR3 coding DNA: TGCGCCAGCAGGCCAACTAGCGGGGGACTCTACGAGCAGTACTTC. It is translated as CASRPTSGGLYEQYF.

V usage is TRBV28 and J usage is TRBJ1-5; tentatively, D is TRBD1 (5 bases). The CDR3 runs to 15 residues. Trimming took 5 bases from V and 4 from J, leaving 15 bases between them. Germline loops: CDR1 MDHEN, CDR2 SYDVKM. This chain's CDR3 is CASSPAGAQNQPQHF. The DNA of the CDR3 is TGTGCCAGCAGTCCCGCCGGGGCCCAAAATCAGCCCCAGCATTTT.

The V gene is TRBV20-1, the J gene TRBJ2-1; no firm D call. The CDR3 has 15 residues. Per germline, CDR1 DFQATT and CDR2 SNEGSKA (reference sequence). Trimming cost V 1 base and J 2 bases, with 12 bases left between them. The CDR3 sequence is CSARAPGSAYNEQFF. CDR3 nucleotides: TGCAGTGCTAGAGCCCCGGGCAGTGCCTACAATGAGCAGTTCTTC.

The rearrangement uses TRBV2 and TRBJ1-2; D is ambiguous. The CDR3 loop spans 15 amino acids. CDR1 SNHLY and CDR2 FYNNEI come from the germline V gene. Trimming cost V 4 bases and J 8 bases, with 20 bases left between them. The chain's CDR3 is CASSGGPGLPTGYTF. CDR3 nucleotides: TGTGCCAGCAGTGGAGGGCCAGGTCTCCCCACCGGCTACACCTTC.

CDR3 region: CASTGRNTEAFF. The CDR3 DNA reads as TGTGCCTCCACCGGACGGAACACTGAAGCTTTCTTT. The rearrangement links TRBV30 to TRBJ1-1; D gene uncertain. This CDR3 comprises 12 residues. V lost 7 bases and J 1 base, leaving 10 bases between the germline ends. The germline V gene encodes CDR1 GTSNPN and CDR2 SVGIG (reference sequence).

The genes are TRBV19 and TRBJ2-3, with D possibly matching TRBD1 (5 bases). The CDR3 runs 11 residues. Trimming removed 4 bases at V and 6 bases at J, with 5 bases between. Germline V gene sequence: CDR1 LNHDA, CDR2 SQIVND (reference sequence). The CDR3 DNA reads TGTGCCAGTAGTAAGGGGGATACGCAGTATTTT. Protein product: CASSKGDTQYF.

V is TRBV28 and J is TRBJ1-3; 8 nucleotides match TRBD1. The ends lost 2 bases at V and 0 bases at J; junction bases unmatched: 9. The CDR3 covers 18 residues. The germline V gene encodes CDR1 MDHEN and CDR2 SYDVKM. The CDR3 reads CASSLARGQISSGNTIYF. CDR3 DNA sequence: TGTGCCAGCAGTTTAGCCAGGGGGCAAATATCCTCTGGAAACACCATATATTTT.

The rearrangement joins TRBV6-5 to TRBJ2-2; D is uncertain. Germline V gene sequence: CDR1 MNHEY, CDR2 SVGAGI. With 7 bases removed from V and 1 base from J, the gap between germline ends came to 7 bases. This CDR3 spans 13 amino acids. The CDR3 DNA sequence: TGTGCCAGCACTGACAAGAACACCGGGGAGCTGTTTTTT. Protein: CASTDKNTGELFF.

This chain joins TRBV7-9 and TRBJ2-4; 10 bases line up with TRBD1. V was pared by 4 bases and J by 4 bases, with 4 bases of the junction left unmatched. Germline CDR1 is SEHNR and CDR2 is FQNEAQ (reference sequence). The CDR3 is made up of 15 amino acids. The CDR3: CASSSWTGGKNIQYF. Written as DNA, the CDR3 is TGTGCCAGCAGCTCTTGGACAGGGGGAAAAAACATTCAGTACTTC.

The chain recombines TRBV7-9 with TRBJ2-7, with D perhaps being TRBD1 or TRBD2 (6 bases each). This CDR3 has 14 residues. The V gene lost 5 bases and the J gene lost 0 bases, with 11 bases spanning the gap. CDR1 is SEHNR, CDR2 FQNEAQ, per germline (reference sequence). As DNA, the CDR3 is TGTGCCAGCAGCGGAGAGGGGGGCTCCTACGAGCAGTACTTC. Translating gives CASSGEGGSYEQYF.

This sequence joins TRBV9 and TRBJ2-7; 12 nucleotides line up with TRBD1. The V and J ends lost 0 bases and 7 bases, in that order; junction bases with no gene match: 8. The CDR3 runs 16 residues. Germline CDR1 reads SGDLS; CDR2 reads YYNGEE. As DNA, the CDR3 is TGTGCCAGCAGCGTAGAACCGGGACAGGGGGCTTATGAGCAGTACTTC. As protein: CASSVEPGQGAYEQYF.

This sequence joins TRBV27 and TRBJ1-6; D gene unclear. The CDR3 covers 14 residues. Trimming removed 6 bases at V and 6 bases at J, with 12 bases between. CDR1 is MNHEY and CDR2 is SMNVEV in the germline V gene (reference sequence). The CDR3 bases are TGTGCCAGCAGCTACCGGCCCGGTAATTCACCCCTCCACTTT. Amino acid sequence: CASSYRPGNSPLHF.

V is TRBV28 and J is TRBJ1-1; TRBD1 is a possible D gene (5 bases). V was pared by 6 bases and J by 1 base, with 15 bases between. This CDR3 comprises 15 residues. Germline CDR1 and CDR2: MDHEN and SYDVKM. This CDR3 reads CASSPSQGRNTEAFF. The CDR3 DNA sequence: TGTGCCAGCAGCCCATCCCAGGGAAGGAACACTGAAGCTTTCTTT. Full variable domain (outside the CDR3, taken from reference TRBV28 and TRBJ1-1): DVKVTQSSRYLVKRTGEKVFLECVQDMDHENMFWYRQDPGLGLRLIYFSYDVKMKEKGDIPEGYSVSREKKERFSLILESASTNQTSMYLCASSPSQGRNTEAFFGQGTRLTVV.

V usage is TRBV2 and J usage is TRBJ1-2, with 10 bases lining up with TRBD1. There are 15 residues in the CDR3. The V gene end was trimmed by 7 bases and the J gene end by 6 bases; junction bases not matched to a gene: 11. Germline V gene sequence: CDR1 SNHLY, CDR2 FYNNEI. DNA of the CDR3: TGTGCCAGCAAGTCGGGGACAGGGGTTACTAATGGCTACACCTTC. Translated: CASKSGTGVTNGYTF. Full variable domain (missing parts from reference TRBV2 and TRBJ1-2): EPEVTQTPSHQVTQMGQEVILRCVPISNHLYFYWYRQILGQKVEFLVSFYNNEISEKSEIFDDQFSVERPDGSNFTLKIRSTKLEDSAMYFCASKSGTGVTNGYTFGSGTRLTVV.

This sequence joins TRBV20-1 and TRBJ2-1; D remains ambiguous. CDR1 and CDR2 (germline): DFQATT, SNEGSKA (reference sequence). Trimming removed 4 bases at V and 5 bases at J, with 3 bases between. The CDR3 contains 10 residues. The CDR3 spells CSAMDNEQFF. CDR3 nucleotides: TGCAGTGCTATGGACAATGAGCAGTTCTTC.

This clonotype was seen only a few times. V is TRBV6-1 and J is TRBJ1-1; possible D gene TRBD1, 5 bases. The CDR3 runs to 13 residues. Germline V gives CDR1 MNHNS, CDR2 SASEGT. The ends were cut back, 10 bases at V and 2 bases at J, with 14 bases in the middle. The CDR3 nucleotides are TGTGCCACCCAGGGACCGCTAAACACTGAAGCTTTCTTT. It translates to CATQGPLNTEAFF.

The chain uses TRBV20-1 and TRBJ2-4; D is undetermined. CDR3 length: 14 residues. The ends were cut back, 4 bases at V and 0 bases at J, with 10 bases in the middle. Germline loops: CDR1 DFQATT, CDR2 SNEGSKA (reference sequence). In DNA, the CDR3 is TGCAGTGCTACCGAAATCTTAGCCAAAAACATTCAGTACTTC. Its protein product is CSATEILAKNIQYF.

Details on this clonotype: The junction shows a germline mismatch at one end, possibly a read error. DNA of the CDR3: TGTGCCAGCAGTATAGCGGGGGGGCTTGGCAATGAGCAGTTCTTC. As protein: CASSIAGGLGNEQFF. V and J are TRBV12-3 or TRBV12-4 and TRBJ2-1; 11 positions match TRBD2. The CDR3 length is 15 residues.

The V call is TRBV19, the J call TRBJ2-7, with 7 bases aligning to TRBD2. The CDR3 has 13 amino acids. Trimming cost V 7 bases and J 0 bases; bases outside gene matches: 3. Germline-derived CDR1 and CDR2 are LNHDA and SQIVND (reference sequence). CDR3 amino acids: CASKGDYSYEQYF. The DNA of the CDR3 is TGTGCCAGTAAAGGGGACTACTCCTACGAGCAGTACTTC.

This chain joins TRBV12-3 or TRBV12-4 and TRBJ1-2; D not certain. The CDR3 covers 13 residues. Deletions cut 2 bases from V and 0 bases from J, with 4 bases between. The CDR3 nucleotides read TGTGCCAGCAGTTTACAAGCTAACTATGGCTACACCTTC. Its protein product is CASSLQANYGYTF.

The chain has TRBV30 and TRBJ2-3, with a weak D call TRBD2 (5 bases). The germline V and J ends were trimmed by 5 bases and 5 bases, with 8 bases remaining between them. Germline V gene data show CDR1 as GTSNPN and CDR2 as SVGIG (reference sequence). There are 11 residues in the CDR3. CDR3 sequence: CAWLGRDTQYF. CDR3 nucleotide sequence: TGTGCCTGGCTTGGGAGAGATACGCAGTATTTT.

The gene calls are TRBV29-1 and TRBJ2-7; D assignment may be TRBD1 or TRBD2 (5 bases each). The germline gives CDR1 SQVTM, CDR2 ANQGSEA. V gave up 4 bases and J gave up 0 bases, with 10 bases separating them. The CDR3 is made up of 13 amino acids. In DNA, the CDR3 is TGCAGCGTTGGGGACCGAAACTCCTACGAGCAGTACTTC. Amino acid sequence: CSVGDRNSYEQYF.

The rearrangement links TRBV12-3 or TRBV12-4 to TRBJ2-3; maybe TRBD2 (6 bases). The ends were cut back, 6 bases at V and 1 base at J, with 20 bases in the middle. The CDR3 contains 17 residues. The CDR3 region is CASSIWTGGDGTDTQYF. The CDR3 coding sequence is TGTGCCAGCAGCATCTGGACGGGCGGGGACGGCACAGATACGCAGTATTTT.

V usage is TRBV7-9 and J usage is TRBJ1-1, with TRBD1 matching 10 bases. The germline gives CDR1 SEHNR, CDR2 FQNEAQ (reference sequence). The ends lost 8 bases at V and 4 bases at J; junction bases unmatched: 10. The CDR3 length is 15 residues. This chain's CDR3 is CASERQGARATEAFF. CDR3 sequence (DNA): TGTGCCAGCGAGCGACAGGGGGCTAGGGCCACTGAAGCTTTCTTT.

The chain couples TRBV5-6 to TRBJ2-7; D is undetermined. The CDR3 spans 13 residues. V lost 4 bases and J lost 2, with 10 bases in between. Germline V lookup: CDR1 SGHDT, CDR2 YYEEEE. For the CDR3, the DNA is TGTGCCAGCAGCCCCCGAGGAGCCTACGAGCAGTACTTC. This codes for CASSPRGAYEQYF.

The chain carries TRBV4-3 and TRBJ2-1; the D gene is possibly TRBD1 (5 bases). Trimming cost V 1 base and J 4 bases, with 11 bases left between them. This CDR3 is 15 amino acids long. Germline V gene sequence: CDR1 LGHNA, CDR2 YSLEER. The CDR3, as DNA: TGCGCCAGCAGCCAAGCTCAGGGTGATTACAATGAGCAGTTCTTC. This codes for CASSQAQGDYNEQFF.

The chain couples TRBV24-1 to TRBJ2-5, with D possibly being TRBD1 or TRBD2 (5 bases each). The germline CDR1 and CDR2 sequences are KGHDR and SFDVKD. The germline V and J ends were trimmed by 1 base and 1 base, with 12 bases remaining between them. This CDR3 has 16 residues. CDR3: CATSDLPPGGQETQYF. As DNA, the CDR3 is TGTGCCACCAGTGATTTACCCCCTGGGGGCCAAGAGACCCAGTACTTC.

The chain combines TRBV1 with TRBJ2-6; the table assigns TRBD1, which was not confirmed against the DNA. TRBV1 is a recognized pseudogene. The CDR3 loop spans 14 amino acids. The CDR3 coding sequence is TGCACCAGCAGCCCGGGGGCTGGGGCCAACGTCCTGACTTTC. It encodes CTSSPGAGANVLTF.

The gene calls are TRBV2 and TRBJ1-1; D possibly corresponds to TRBD1 (5 bases). The V and J ends lost 3 bases and 5 bases respectively, with 10 bases between them. CDR1 SNHLY and CDR2 FYNNEI come from the germline V gene. CDR3 size: 13 residues. Here the CDR3 DNA reads TGTGCCAGCAGTGAGGAGGGGATGACTGAAGCTTTCTTT. This encodes CASSEEGMTEAFF.

This clonotype was seen only a few times. The rearrangement uses TRBV12-3 or TRBV12-4 and TRBJ2-3, with unresolved D. This CDR3 contains 11 residues. V lost 5 bases to trimming and J lost 3 bases, with 3 bases between them. CDR3 nucleotide sequence: TGTGCCAGCAGTCGGACAGATACGCAGTATTTT. Translation: CASSRTDTQYF.